This T cell receptor (beta chain) originates from a study of T cell responses to AZD1222 COVID-19 vaccine. This clone was recorded only once. The target antigen is unknown. General study results and limits: Per reports, nearly half of all spike-specific TCRs target regions that are unmutated in variants.

Clones were read by immunoSEQ multiplex PCR, and TCRdb kept only the in-frame ones, dropping some. This sample carries around 200,000 clones, around nine tenths of them seen once, and the ten largest clones take 6% to 8.5%. The V end was cut by 1 base, the J end by 0 bases, with 11 bases between. Germline loops: CDR1 SGHRS, CDR2 YFSETQ. The CDR3 has 16 amino acids. Sequencing used peripheral blood, obtained on day 0 of AZD1222 vaccination. The clonotype was recovered from an adult in good health. The V gene is TRBV5-1, the J gene TRBJ2-1; D possibly corresponds to TRBD2 (5 bases). The CDR3 DNA is TGCGCCAGCAGCTTGTTCGTTCGGGGCTCCTACAATGAGCAGTTCTTC. Its protein product is CASSLFVRGSYNEQFF.